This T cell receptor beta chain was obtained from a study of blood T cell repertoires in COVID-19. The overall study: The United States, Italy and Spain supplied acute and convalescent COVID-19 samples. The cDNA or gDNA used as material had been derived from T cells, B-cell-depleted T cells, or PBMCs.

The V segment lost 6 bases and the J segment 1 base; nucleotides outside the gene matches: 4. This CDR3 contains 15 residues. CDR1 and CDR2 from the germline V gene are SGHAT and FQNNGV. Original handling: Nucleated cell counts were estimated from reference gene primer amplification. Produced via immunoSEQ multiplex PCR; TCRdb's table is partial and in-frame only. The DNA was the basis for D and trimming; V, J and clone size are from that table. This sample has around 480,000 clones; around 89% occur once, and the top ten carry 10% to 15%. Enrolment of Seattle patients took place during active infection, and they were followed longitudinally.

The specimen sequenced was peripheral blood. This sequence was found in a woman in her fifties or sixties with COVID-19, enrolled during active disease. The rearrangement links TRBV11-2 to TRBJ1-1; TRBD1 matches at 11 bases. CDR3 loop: CASRGQGGKNTEAFF. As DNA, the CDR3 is TGTGCCAGCAGGGGACAGGGGGGGAAGAACACTGAAGCTTTCTTT.